This T cell receptor beta chain was profiled in a study of blood T cell repertoires in COVID-19. For the study at large: The United States, Italy and Spain were the sources of the acute and convalescent COVID-19 samples. Sources were T cells, B-cell-depleted T cells, or PBMCs; the material itself was cDNA or gDNA.

Authors' methods: Amplified reference gene primers provided the basis for estimating nucleated cell counts. Data came from immunoSEQ multiplex PCR; TCRdb stores just in-frame clones and leaves some out. That table is the source of V, J and clone size, and D and trimming were worked out from the DNA. The table includes approximately 250,000 clones, around four fifths detected once. With 3 bases removed from V and 7 bases from J, the gap between germline ends came to 9 bases. This CDR3 has 12 residues. The germline V gene encodes CDR1 WSHSY and CDR2 SAAADI. Sequences were obtained from peripheral blood. The rearrangement links TRBV10-2 to TRBJ1-1; TRBD1 is a possible D gene (6 bases). The sequence came from a woman aged 60-75 years with active or convalescent COVID-19. CDR3 sequence (DNA): TGCGCCAGCAGTGATGAAGGGGGTGAAGCTTTCTTT. It translates to CASSDEGGEAFF.